This TCR beta chain was recovered during a study of T cell repertoires in cytomegalovirus infection. On the study more broadly: Public TCR beta signatures indicated both CMV infection and matching HLA type. Study conclusions and caveats: Individuals carrying CMV plus the relevant HLA were identified by cumulative frequency of public TCR beta families. Across the ex vivo response, the dominant clonotypes were HLA-C-restricted CMV-specific TCR beta clonotypes.

TCRdb reprocessed the reads via MiXCR and lists one record per CDR3 protein. Found here are around 310,000 distinct CDR3 sequences, under 20% of them singletons; the top ten hold 12%. This clonotype was observed a handful of times. What it recognizes is unknown. The germline gives CDR1 MDHEN, CDR2 SYDVKM. This CDR3 comprises 15 residues. V was clipped by 5 bases and J by 4 bases; unmatched bases: 5. The TCR was taken from a human donor in good health (CMV status not recorded). Some clones in this sample may be carry-over from other donors' samples. Material for sequencing was PBMCs. This rearrangement joins TRBV28 to TRBJ2-3, with 11 nucleotides matching TRBD1. For the CDR3, the DNA is TGTGCCAGCAGTGTGGGACAGGGGGTTGCAGATACGCAGTATTTT. Translation gives CASSVGQGVADTQYF.